This T cell receptor beta chain comes out of a study of control samples from healthy donors and cancer patients (dated by TCRdb to 2018 to 2021). Libraries came from the immunoSEQ multiplex PCR assay. Sourced from immuneACCESS, this table was stored by TCRdb with only in-frame sequences that have V and J called. A share of the clones is absent; for the studies checked, an unresolved V gene accounts for under half, and the remainder has no known explanation. This sample gives about 94,000 clones in total; 90% of them show up just once. The ten biggest clones cover 3% to 4.5% of the sample. This clone was recorded only once. The antigen it recognizes is unknown. No much larger clone is present one base from it, and per-base qualities are unavailable. CDR1 and CDR2, per the germline V gene (reference sequence), are SEHNR and FQNEAQ. Spanning cysteine to phenylalanine, the CDR3 consists of 14 amino acids. Only the CDR3 DNA is retained, 42 bases long and in frame from the first base. Between the V and J ends, shortened by 3 bases and 3 bases respectively, the junction contains 11 bases.

The V and J genes are TRBV7-9 and TRBJ1-2; the D segment cannot be called with confidence. This clonotype originated in a woman between 18 and 29 years old in good health. Sequenced sample: blood. The DNA sequence is given as TGTGCCAGCAGCTTGAACCGGGAGGACTATGGCTACACCTTC. Translation gives CASSLNREDYGYTF.